This T cell receptor (beta chain) was captured by sequencing in a study of blood T cell repertoires in COVID-19. The CDR3 loop spans 16 amino acids. Repertoires were generated with immunoSEQ multiplex PCR, while TCRdb's copy carries only in-frame clones and drops some. This table holds fewer than 110,000 clones, 80% to 90% found once. The sequence was collected from a woman aged 60-75 years with acute or convalescent COVID-19. The sample comprised peripheral blood. The chain couples TRBV21-1 to TRBJ2-5; the table names TRBD2, a call not compared with the DNA. TRBV21-1 constitutes a pseudogene. The CDR3 loop is CASSKTAVAAEETQYF. As DNA, the CDR3 is TGTGCCAGCAGCAAGACGGCTGTGGCGGCAGAAGAGACCCAGTACTTC.